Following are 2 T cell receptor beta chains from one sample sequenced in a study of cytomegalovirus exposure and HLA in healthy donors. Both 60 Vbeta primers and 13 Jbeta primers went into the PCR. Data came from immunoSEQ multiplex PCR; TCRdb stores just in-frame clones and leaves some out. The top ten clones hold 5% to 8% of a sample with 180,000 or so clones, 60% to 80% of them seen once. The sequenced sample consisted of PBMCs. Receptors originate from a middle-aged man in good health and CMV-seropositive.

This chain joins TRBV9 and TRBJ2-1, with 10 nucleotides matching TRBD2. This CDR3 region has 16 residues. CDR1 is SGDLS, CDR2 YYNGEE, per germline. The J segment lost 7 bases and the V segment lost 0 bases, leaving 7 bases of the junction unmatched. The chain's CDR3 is CASSVVSSGSGNEQFF. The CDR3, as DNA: TGTGCCAGCAGCGTAGTGTCTAGCGGGAGTGGTAATGAGCAGTTCTTC.

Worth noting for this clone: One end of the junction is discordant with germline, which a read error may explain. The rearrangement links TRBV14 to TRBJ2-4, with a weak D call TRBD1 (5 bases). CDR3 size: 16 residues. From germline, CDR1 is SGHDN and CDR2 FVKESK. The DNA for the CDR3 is TGTGCCAGCAGCCAAGATCTTCCTGGGGCCAAAAACAGTCAGTACTTC. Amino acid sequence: CASSQDLPGAKNSQYF.